This T cell receptor beta chain is from a study of shared clonotypes between healthy human individuals. Study conclusions and caveats: Shared across a few donors were about 4.8% of the naive CD4 clonotypes.

Naive CD8 cells lacked CD45RO and underwent positive selection for CCR7, leaving out terminally differentiated effector memory CD45RA+ cells. The V segment lost 11 bases and the J segment 0 bases; nucleotides outside the gene matches: 4. CDR1 LNHDA and CDR2 SQIVND come from the germline V gene (reference sequence). This CDR3 has 14 residues. Replicate PCRs from sorted subsets contained approximately 190 ng DNA, which is 29,000 or so T cell genomes. TCRdb's table, derived via immunoSEQ multiplex PCR, lists solely in-frame clones and lacks some. The sample includes 560,000 or so clones, approximately 96% seen only once; the top ten take 0.11%. In the case of this clone: Its matching antigen is unknown.

Sample: naive CD8+ T cells sorted from blood. J is TRBJ2-2 and V is TRBV19, with 9 nucleotides matching TRBD1. The TCR comes from a woman in her twenties or thirties in good health. Here the CDR3 DNA reads TGTGCCGCCCGGGACAGGGCGAACACCGGGGAGCTGTTTTTT. It specifies CAARDRANTGELFF.